This T cell receptor (beta chain) was observed in a study of preoperative IRX-2 immunotherapy in early breast cancer. Noted treatment: preoperative locoregional IRX-2 cytokine immunotherapy. Preoperative locoregional IRX-2 cytokine immunotherapy was tested in the phase Ib source study. Using immunoSEQ multiplex PCR, the repertoire was profiled, and TCRdb retains in-frame clones only, with some absent. The sample holds over 60,000 clones, approximately 94% seen once. From germline, CDR1 is SGHRS and CDR2 YFSETQ. Trimming removed 0 bases from V and 0 bases from J, with 6 bases in between. The CDR3 totals 15 residues.

The V gene is TRBV5-1, the J gene TRBJ1-4; no firm D call. This material was obtained from a patient treated with IRX-2 immunotherapy. The TCR originated in a human donor with breast cancer. The CDR3 coding sequence is TGCGCCAGCAGCTTGGGATTTGCAACTAATGAAAAACTGTTTTTT. Its translation is CASSLGFATNEKLFF.